The text below deals with one TCR beta chain. No antigen is known for it. These data are taken from a study of T cells in localized non-small cell lung cancer. Germline CDR1 and CDR2: SQVTM and ANQGSEA. The length of the CDR3 is 14 residues. Trimming cost V 7 bases and J 1 base, with 15 bases left between them. General study points: Adjacent lung had a median approximately 57 of the 100 largest tumor clones. The study found T cell clonality highest in uninvolved adjacent lung, above tumor. Multi-region tumor sequencing was not done, so intratumor heterogeneity could not be excluded. Density of T cells in blood, when higher, went with longer overall survival.

Here immunoSEQ multiplex PCR was the method, and the copy in TCRdb shows in-frame clones only, minus some. The data hold some 30,000 clones, with about nine tenths observed a single time. The V and J genes are TRBV29-1 and TRBJ2-3; D is perhaps TRBD1 or TRBD2 (5 bases each). This TCR came from a man between 35 and 75 years old with stage II lung adenocarcinoma. The sequencing used PBMCs, collected before any cancer treatment. Written as DNA, the CDR3 is TGCAGCGCCCTCGGGGCCGTGGGCACAGATACGCAGTATTTT. As protein: CSALGAVGTDTQYF.